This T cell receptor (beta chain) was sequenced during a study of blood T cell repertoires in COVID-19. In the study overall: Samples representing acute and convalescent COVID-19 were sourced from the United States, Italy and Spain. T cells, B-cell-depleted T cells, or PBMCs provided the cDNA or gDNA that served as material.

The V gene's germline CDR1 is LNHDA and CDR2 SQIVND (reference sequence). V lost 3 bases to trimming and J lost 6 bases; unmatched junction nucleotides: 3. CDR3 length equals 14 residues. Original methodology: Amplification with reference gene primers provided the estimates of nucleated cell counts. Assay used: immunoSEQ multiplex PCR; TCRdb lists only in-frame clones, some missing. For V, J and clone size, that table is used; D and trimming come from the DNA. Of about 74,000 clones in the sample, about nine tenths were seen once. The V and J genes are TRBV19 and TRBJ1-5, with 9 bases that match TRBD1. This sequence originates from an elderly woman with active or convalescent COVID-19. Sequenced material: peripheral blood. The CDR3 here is CASSIGTGIQPQHF. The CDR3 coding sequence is TGTGCCAGTAGTATTGGGACAGGGATTCAGCCCCAGCATTTT. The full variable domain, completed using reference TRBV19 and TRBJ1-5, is DGGITQSPKYLFRKEGQNVTLSCEQNLNHDAMYWYRQDPGQGLRLIYYSQIVNDFQKGDIAEGYSVSREKKESFPLTVTSAQKNPTAFYLCASSIGTGIQPQHFGDGTRLSIL.